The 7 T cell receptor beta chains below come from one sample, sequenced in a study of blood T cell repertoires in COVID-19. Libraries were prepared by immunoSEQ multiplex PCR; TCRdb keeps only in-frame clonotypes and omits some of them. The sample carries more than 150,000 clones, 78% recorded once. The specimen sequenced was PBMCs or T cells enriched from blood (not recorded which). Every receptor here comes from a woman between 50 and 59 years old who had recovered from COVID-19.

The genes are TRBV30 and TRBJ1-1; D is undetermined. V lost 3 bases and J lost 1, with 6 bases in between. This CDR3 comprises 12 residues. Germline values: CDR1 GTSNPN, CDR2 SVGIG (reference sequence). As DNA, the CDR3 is TGTGCCTGGAGCCCCAAGAACACTGAAGCTTTCTTT. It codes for CAWSPKNTEAFF. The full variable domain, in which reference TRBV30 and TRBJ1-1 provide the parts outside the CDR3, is SQTIHQWPATLVQPVGSPLSLECTVEGTSNPNLYWYRQAAGRGLQLLFYSVGIGQISSEVPQNLSASRPQDRQFILSSKKLLLSDSGFYLCAWSPKNTEAFFGQGTRLTVV.

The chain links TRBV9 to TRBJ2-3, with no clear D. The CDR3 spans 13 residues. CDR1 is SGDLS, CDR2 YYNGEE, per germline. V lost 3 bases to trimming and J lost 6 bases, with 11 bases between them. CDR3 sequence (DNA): TGTGCCAGCAGCGAAAGAGTCCGCGATACGCAGTATTTT. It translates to CASSERVRDTQYF.

The CDR3 coding sequence is TGTGCCAGCAGCTTGCAGGGGCGGGTCACTGAAGCTTTCTTT. It encodes CASSLQGRVTEAFF. The chain employs TRBV5-4 and TRBJ1-1, with a tentative D call TRBD1 (6 bases). Germline assignment: CDR1 SGHNT and CDR2 YYREEE (reference sequence). This CDR3 is built from 14 residues. Trimming cost V 1 base and J 4 bases, with 11 bases left between them.

The CDR3 reads CASSQEGTVNTEAFF. The CDR3 region has the DNA TGCGCCAGCAGCCAAGAAGGGACAGTAAACACTGAAGCTTTCTTT. This rearrangement joins TRBV4-3 to TRBJ1-1; 7 positions agree with TRBD1. Germline CDR1 is LGHNA and CDR2 is YSLEER. This CDR3 has 15 amino acids. Germline trimming cut 0 bases from V and 2 bases from J; bases unmatched to any gene: 3.

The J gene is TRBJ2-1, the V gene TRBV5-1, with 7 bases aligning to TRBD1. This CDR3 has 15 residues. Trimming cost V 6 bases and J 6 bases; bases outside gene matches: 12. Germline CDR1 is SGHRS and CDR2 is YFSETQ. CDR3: CASTLTQGVGNEQFF. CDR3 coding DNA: TGCGCCAGCACCCTCACCCAGGGGGTTGGCAATGAGCAGTTCTTC.

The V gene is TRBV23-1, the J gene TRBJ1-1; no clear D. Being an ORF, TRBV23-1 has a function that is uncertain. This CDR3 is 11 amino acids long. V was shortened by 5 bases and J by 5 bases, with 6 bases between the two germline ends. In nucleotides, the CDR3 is TGCGCCAGCAGTATGGAGACTGAAGCTTTCTTT. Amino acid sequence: CASSMETEAFF.

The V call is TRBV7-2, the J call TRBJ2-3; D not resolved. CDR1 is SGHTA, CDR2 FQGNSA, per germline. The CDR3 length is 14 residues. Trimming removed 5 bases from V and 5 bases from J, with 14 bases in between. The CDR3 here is CASSPGLAVDTQYF. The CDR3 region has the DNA TGTGCCAGCAGCCCCGGCCTCGCGGTAGATACGCAGTATTTT.